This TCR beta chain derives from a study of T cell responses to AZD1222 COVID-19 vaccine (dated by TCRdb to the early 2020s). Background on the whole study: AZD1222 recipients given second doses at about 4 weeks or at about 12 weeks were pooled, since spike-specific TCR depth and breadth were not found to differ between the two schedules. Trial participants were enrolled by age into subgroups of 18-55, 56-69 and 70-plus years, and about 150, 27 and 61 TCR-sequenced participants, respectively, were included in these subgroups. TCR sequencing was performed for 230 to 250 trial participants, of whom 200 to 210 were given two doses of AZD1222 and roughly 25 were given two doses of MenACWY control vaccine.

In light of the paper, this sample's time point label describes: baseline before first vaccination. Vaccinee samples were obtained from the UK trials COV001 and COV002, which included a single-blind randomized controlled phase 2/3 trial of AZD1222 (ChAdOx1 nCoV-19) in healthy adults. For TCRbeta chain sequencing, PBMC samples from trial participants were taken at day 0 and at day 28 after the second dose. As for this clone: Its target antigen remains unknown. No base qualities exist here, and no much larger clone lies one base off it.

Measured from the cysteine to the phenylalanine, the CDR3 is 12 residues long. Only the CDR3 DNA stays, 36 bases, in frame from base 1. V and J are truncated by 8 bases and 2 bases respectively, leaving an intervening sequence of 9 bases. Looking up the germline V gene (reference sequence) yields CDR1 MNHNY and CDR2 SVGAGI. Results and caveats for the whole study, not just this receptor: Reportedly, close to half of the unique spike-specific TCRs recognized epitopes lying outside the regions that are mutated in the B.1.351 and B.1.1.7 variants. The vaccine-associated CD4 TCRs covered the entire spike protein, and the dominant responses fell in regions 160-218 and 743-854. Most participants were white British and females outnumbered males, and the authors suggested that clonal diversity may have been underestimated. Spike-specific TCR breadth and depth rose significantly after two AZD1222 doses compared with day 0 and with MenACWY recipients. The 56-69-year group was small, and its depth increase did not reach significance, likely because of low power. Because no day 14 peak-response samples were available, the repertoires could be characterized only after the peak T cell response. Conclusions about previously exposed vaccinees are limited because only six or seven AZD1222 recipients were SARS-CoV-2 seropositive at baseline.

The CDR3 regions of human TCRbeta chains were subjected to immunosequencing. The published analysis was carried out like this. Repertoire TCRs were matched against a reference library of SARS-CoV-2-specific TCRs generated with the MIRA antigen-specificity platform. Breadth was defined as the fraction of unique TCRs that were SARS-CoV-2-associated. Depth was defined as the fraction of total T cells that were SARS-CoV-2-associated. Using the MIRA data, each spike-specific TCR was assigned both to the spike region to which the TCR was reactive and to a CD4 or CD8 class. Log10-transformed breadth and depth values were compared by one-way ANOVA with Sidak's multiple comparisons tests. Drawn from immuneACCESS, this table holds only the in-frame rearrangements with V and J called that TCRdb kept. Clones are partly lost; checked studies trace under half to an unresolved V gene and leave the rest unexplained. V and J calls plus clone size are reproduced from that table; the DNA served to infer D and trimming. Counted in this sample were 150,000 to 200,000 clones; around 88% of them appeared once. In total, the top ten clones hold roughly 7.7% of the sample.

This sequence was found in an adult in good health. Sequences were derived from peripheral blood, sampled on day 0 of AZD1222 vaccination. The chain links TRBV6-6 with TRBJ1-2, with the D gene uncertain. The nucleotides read TGTGCCAGCGATGGGCCCAACTATGGCTACACCTTC. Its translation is CASDGPNYGYTF.